This TCR beta chain was captured in a study of cytomegalovirus exposure and HLA in healthy donors. Study summary: In an earlier analysis, 95 million to 140 million unique TCR beta sequences were found from some 200 million T cells. Study conclusions and caveats: Most subjects' HLA-A and HLA-B alleles were reportedly predicted from TCR beta sequences.

Remarks on this clone: What it binds is unknown.

PCR used 60 Vbeta primers and 13 Jbeta primers. The table came from immunoSEQ multiplex PCR; TCRdb's copy has only in-frame clones and leaves some out. The sample yields about 270,000 clones, more than 55% seen once. Losses at the gene ends were 0 bases for V and 3 bases for J; bases not matched to a gene: 7. The CDR3 runs to 16 residues. Looked up from germline, CDR1 is SGHRS and CDR2 is YFSETQ. Sequenced: PBMCs. The rearrangement joins TRBV5-1 to TRBJ2-7; TRBD2 agrees at 9 bases. This receptor was taken from a female donor in good health and CMV-seronegative. CDR3 coding DNA: TGCGCCAGCAGCTTGGGTGTTGGACTAGCGATCTACGAGCAGTACTTC. Translating gives CASSLGVGLAIYEQYF. Looking up the rest from reference TRBV5-1 and TRBJ2-7 gives the full variable domain: KAGVTQTPRYLIKTRGQQVTLSCSPISGHRSVSWYQQTPGQGLQFLFEYFSETQRNKGNFPGRFSGRQFSNSRSEMNVSTLELGDSALYLCASSLGVGLAIYEQYFGPGTRLTVT.